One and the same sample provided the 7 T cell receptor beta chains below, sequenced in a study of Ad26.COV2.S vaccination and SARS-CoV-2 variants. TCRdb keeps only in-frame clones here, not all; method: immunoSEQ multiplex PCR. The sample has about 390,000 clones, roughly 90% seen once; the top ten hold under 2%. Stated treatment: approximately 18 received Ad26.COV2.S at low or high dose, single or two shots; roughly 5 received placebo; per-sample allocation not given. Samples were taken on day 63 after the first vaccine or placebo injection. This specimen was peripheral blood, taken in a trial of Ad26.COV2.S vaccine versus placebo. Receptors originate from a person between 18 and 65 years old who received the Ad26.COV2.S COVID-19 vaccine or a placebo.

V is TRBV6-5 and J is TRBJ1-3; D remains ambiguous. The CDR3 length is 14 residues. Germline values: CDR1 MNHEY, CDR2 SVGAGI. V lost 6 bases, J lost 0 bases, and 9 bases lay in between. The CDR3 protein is CASSRGLSGNTIYF. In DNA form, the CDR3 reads TGTGCCAGCAGCCGAGGGCTCTCTGGAAACACCATATATTTT.

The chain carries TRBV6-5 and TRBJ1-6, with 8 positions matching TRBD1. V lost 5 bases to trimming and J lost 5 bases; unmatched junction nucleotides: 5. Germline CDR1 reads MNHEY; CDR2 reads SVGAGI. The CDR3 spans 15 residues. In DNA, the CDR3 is TGTGCCAGCAGTAGGGGACAGGATAATAATTCACCCCTCCACTTT. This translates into CASSRGQDNNSPLHF.

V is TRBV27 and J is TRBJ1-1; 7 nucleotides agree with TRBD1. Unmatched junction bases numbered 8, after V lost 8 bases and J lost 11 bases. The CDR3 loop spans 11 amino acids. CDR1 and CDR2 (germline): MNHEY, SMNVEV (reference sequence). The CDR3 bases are TGTGCCAGCGGCACGGGGACAGTTGCTTTCTTT. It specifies CASGTGTVAFF.

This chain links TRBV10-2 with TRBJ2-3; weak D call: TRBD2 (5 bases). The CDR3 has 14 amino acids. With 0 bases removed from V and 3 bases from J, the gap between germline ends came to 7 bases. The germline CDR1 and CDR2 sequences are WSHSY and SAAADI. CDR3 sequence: CASSESPGTDTQYF. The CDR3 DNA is TGCGCCAGCAGTGAGTCCCCGGGGACAGATACGCAGTATTTT.

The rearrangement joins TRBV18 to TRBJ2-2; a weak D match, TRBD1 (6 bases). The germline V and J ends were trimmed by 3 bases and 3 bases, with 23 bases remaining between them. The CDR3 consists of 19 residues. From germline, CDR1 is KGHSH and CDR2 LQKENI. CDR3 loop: CASSPTLGIDRTHTGELFF. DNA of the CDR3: TGTGCCAGCTCACCTACCCTCGGGATCGACAGGACCCACACCGGGGAGCTGTTTTTT.

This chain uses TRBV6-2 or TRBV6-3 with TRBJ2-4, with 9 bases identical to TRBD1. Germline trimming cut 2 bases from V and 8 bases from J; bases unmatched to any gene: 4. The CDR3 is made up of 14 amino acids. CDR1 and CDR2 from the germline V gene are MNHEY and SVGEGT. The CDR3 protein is CASSYRTGVDIQYF. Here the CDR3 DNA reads TGTGCCAGCAGTTACAGGACAGGGGTGGACATTCAGTACTTC.

CDR3 nucleotide sequence: TGTGCCAGTAGTAAAGAGGGTCTGGGGACAGATACGCAGTATTTT. It encodes CASSKEGLGTDTQYF. This chain connects TRBV19 to TRBJ2-3, with D maybe TRBD2 (5 bases). Germline V gene data show CDR1 as LNHDA and CDR2 as SQIVND (reference sequence). This CDR3 is 15 amino acids long. The germline V and J ends were trimmed by 4 bases and 3 bases, with 14 bases remaining between them.